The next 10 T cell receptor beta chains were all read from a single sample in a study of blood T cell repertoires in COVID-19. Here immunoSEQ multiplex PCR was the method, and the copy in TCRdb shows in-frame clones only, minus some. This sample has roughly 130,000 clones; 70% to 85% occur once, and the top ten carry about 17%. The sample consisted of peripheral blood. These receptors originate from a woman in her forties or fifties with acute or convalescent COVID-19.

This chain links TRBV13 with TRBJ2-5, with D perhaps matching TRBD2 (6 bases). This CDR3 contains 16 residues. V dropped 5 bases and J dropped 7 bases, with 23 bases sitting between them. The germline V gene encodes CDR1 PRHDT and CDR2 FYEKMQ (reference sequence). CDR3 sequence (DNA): TGTGCCAGCAGCCCACGAAGGGACTTAGGGTGGGGGACCCAGTACTTC. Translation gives CASSPRRDLGWGTQYF.

The CDR3 bases are TGCGCCAGCAGCTTCGGCCAGGAGAACACTGAAGCTTTCTTT. It yields the protein CASSFGQENTEAFF. The chain recombines TRBV5-1 with TRBJ1-1; D not certain. Per germline, CDR1 SGHRS and CDR2 YFSETQ. V shed 2 bases and J shed 1 base, with 9 bases lying between them. CDR3 size: 14 residues.

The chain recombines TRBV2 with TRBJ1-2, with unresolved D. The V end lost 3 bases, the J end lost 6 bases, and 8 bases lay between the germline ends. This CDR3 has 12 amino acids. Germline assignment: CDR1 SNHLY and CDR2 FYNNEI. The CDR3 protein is CASSETGNGYTF. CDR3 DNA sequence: TGTGCCAGCAGTGAGACTGGAAATGGCTACACCTTC. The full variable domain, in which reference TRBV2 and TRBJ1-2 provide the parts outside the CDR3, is EPEVTQTPSHQVTQMGQEVILRCVPISNHLYFYWYRQILGQKVEFLVSFYNNEISEKSEIFDDQFSVERPDGSNFTLKIRSTKLEDSAMYFCASSETGNGYTFGSGTRLTVV.

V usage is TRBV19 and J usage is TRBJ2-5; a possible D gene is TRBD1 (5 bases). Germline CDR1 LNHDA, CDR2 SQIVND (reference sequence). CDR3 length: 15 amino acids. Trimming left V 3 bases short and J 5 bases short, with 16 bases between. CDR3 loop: CASSIAVGPGETQYF. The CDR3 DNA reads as TGTGCCAGTAGTATTGCCGTTGGGCCAGGGGAGACCCAGTACTTC.

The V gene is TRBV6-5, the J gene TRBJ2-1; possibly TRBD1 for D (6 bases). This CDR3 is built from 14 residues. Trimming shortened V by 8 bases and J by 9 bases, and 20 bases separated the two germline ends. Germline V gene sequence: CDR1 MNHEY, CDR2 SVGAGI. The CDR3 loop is CASAPQGRVSEQFF. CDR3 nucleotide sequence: TGTGCCAGCGCCCCCCAGGGGCGCGTGAGTGAGCAGTTCTTC.

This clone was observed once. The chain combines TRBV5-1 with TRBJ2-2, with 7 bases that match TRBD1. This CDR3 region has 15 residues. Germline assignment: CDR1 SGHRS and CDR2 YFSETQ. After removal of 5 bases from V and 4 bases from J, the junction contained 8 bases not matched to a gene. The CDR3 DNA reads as TGCGCCAGCAGTTGGACGGACAGGACCACCGGGGAGCTGTTTTTT. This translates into CASSWTDRTTGELFF.

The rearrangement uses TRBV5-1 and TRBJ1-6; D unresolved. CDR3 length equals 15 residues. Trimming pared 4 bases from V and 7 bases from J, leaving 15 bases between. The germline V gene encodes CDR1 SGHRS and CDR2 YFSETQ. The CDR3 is CASSLLGSTNSPLHF. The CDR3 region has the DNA TGCGCCAGCAGCCTGCTCGGGAGTACAAATTCACCCCTCCACTTT.

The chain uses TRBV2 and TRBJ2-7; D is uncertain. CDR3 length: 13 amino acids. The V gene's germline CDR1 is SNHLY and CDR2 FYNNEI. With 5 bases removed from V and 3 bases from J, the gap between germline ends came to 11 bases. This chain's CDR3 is CASSREQNYEQYF. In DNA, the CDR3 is TGTGCCAGCAGTCGCGAACAGAACTACGAGCAGTACTTC.

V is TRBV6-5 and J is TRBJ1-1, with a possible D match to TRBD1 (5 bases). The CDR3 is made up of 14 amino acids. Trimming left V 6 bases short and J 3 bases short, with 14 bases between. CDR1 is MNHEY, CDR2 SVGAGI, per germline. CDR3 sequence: CASSPGRGHTEAFF. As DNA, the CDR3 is TGTGCCAGCAGCCCCGGGCGGGGACACACTGAAGCTTTCTTT.

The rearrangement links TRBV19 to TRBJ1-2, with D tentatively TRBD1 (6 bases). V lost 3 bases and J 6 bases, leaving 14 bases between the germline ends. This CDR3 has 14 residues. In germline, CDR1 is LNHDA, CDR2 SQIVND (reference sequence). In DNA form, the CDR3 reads TGTGCCAGTAGTATGGATGACAGGATCAATGGCTACACCTTC. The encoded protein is CASSMDDRINGYTF.